This TCR beta chain was recovered during a study of blood T cells in healthy people across ages. A second PCR of roughly 7 to 11 cycles used a sample-barcoded 5' primer and a J-beta primer mix. One entry per CDR3 protein results from TCRdb running MiXCR on the 5' RACE reads. The sample lists 540,000 or so distinct CDR3 sequences; under 55% were seen once. This clonotype was seen many times. Trimming removed 3 bases at V and 4 bases at J, with 6 bases between. Per germline, CDR1 SEHNR and CDR2 FQNEAQ (reference sequence). This CDR3 spans 12 amino acids. This clonotype was obtained from an elderly man in good health. The chain is built from TRBV7-9 and TRBJ2-5; D not certain. What was sequenced was blood. The CDR3 region has the DNA TGTGCCAGCAGCTTTTTCGGAGAGACCCAGTACTTC. As protein: CASSFFGETQYF.